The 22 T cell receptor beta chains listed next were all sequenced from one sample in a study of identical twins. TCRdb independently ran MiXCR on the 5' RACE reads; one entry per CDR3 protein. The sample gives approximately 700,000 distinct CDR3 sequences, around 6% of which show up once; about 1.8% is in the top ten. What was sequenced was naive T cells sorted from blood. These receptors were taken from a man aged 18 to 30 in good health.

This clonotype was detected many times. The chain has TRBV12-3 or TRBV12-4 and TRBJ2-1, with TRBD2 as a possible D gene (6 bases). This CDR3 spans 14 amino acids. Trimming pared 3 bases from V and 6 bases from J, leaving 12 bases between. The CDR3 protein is CASSFGGGGNEQFF. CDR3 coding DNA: TGTGCCAGCAGTTTCGGGGGTGGAGGCAATGAGCAGTTCTTC.

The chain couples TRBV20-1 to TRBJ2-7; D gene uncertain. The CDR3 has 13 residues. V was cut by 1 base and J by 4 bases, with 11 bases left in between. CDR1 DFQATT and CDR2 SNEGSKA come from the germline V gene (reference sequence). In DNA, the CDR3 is TGCAGTGCTAGAGGCCCGACGATATACGAGCAGTACTTC. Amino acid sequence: CSARGPTIYEQYF.

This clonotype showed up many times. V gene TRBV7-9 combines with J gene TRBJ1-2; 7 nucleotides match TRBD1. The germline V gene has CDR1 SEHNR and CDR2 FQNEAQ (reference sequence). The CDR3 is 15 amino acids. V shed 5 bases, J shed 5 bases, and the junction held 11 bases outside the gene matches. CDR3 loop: CASSAQTGRVYGYTF. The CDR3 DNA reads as TGTGCCAGCAGCGCACAGACAGGGAGGGTTTATGGCTACACCTTC.

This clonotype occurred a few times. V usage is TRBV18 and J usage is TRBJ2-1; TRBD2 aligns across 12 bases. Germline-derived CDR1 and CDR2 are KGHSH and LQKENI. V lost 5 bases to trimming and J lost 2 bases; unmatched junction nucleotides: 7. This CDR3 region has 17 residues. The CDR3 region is CASSANRLAGAYNEQFF. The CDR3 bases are TGTGCCAGCTCAGCAAACCGACTAGCGGGAGCCTACAATGAGCAGTTCTTC.

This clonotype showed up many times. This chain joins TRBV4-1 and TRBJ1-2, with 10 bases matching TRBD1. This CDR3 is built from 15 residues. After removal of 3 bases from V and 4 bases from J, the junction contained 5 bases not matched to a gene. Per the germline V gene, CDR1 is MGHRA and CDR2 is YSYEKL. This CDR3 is CASSQPGQGSYGYTF. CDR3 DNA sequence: TGCGCCAGCAGCCAGCCGGGACAGGGGTCCTATGGCTACACCTTC.

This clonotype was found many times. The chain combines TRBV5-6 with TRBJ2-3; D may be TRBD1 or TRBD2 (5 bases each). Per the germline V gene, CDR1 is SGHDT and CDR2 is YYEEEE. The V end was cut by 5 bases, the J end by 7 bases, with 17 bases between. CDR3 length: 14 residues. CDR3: CASSSASRGNTQYF. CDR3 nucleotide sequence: TGTGCCAGCAGTTCTGCATCTCGGGGCAATACGCAGTATTTT.

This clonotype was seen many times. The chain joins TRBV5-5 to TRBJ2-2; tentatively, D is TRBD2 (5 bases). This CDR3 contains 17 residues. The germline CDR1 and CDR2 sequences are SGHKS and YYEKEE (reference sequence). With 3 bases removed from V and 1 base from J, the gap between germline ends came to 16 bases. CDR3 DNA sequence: TGTGCCAGCAGCTCACGGCTAAGGAGCGGGAACACCGGGGAGCTGTTTTTT. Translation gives CASSSRLRSGNTGELFF.

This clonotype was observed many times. The CDR3: CSVGGALQGGEAFF. The CDR3 DNA reads TGCAGCGTTGGGGGGGCCTTGCAGGGGGGTGAAGCTTTCTTT. The genes are TRBV29-1 and TRBJ1-1, with 7 nucleotides matching TRBD1. The CDR3 runs to 14 residues. V gave up 4 bases and J gave up 7 bases; unmatched junction bases: 12. CDR1 is SQVTM, CDR2 ANQGSEA, per germline. Combining the CDR3 with reference TRBV29-1 and TRBJ1-1 gives the whole variable domain SAVISQKPSRDICQRGTSLTIQCQVDSQVTMMFWYRQQPGQSLTLIATANQGSEATYESGFVIDKFPISRPNLTFSTLTVSNMSPEDSSIYLCSVGGALQGGEAFFGQGTRLTVV.

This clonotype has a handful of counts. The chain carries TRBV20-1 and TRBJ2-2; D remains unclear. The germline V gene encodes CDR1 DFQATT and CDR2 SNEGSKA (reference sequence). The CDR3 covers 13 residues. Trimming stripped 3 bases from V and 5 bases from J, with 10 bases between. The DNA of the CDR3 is TGCAGTGCTAGCCCGACTGGGACCGGGGAGCTGTTTTTT. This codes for CSASPTGTGELFF.

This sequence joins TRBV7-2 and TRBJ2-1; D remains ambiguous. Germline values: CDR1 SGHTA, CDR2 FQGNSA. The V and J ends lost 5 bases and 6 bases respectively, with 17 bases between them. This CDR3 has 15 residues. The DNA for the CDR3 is TGTGCCAGCAGCCTAACCCAGCTGGGAACCAATGAGCAGTTCTTC. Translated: CASSLTQLGTNEQFF.

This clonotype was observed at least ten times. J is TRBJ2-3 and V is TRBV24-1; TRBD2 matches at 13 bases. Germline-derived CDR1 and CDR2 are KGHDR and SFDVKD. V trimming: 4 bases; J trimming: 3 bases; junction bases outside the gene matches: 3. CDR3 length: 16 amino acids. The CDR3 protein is CATSDRLAGGTDTQYF. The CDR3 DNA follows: TGTGCCACCAGTGACCGACTAGCGGGAGGAACAGATACGCAGTATTTT.

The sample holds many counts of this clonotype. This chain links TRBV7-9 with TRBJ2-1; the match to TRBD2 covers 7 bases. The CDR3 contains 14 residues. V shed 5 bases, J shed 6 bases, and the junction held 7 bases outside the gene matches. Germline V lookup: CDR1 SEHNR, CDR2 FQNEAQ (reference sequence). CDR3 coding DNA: TGTGCCAGCAGCCTTAGATCGGGGGGCAATGAGCAGTTCTTC. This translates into CASSLRSGGNEQFF.

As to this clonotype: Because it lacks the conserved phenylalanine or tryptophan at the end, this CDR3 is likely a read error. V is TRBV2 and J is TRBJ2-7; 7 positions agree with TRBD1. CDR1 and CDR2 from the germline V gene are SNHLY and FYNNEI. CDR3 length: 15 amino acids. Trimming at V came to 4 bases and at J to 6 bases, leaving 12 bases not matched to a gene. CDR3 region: CASSVLEDRPVEQYY. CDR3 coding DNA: TGTGCCAGCAGTGTTCTGGAGGACAGGCCCGTCGAGCAGTACTAC.

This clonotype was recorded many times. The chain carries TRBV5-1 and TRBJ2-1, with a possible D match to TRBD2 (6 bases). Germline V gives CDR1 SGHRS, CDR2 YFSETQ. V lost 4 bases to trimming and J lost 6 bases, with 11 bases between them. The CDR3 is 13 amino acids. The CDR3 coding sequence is TGCGCCAGCAGCCAGGCTAGCGTCAATGAGCAGTTCTTC. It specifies CASSQASVNEQFF.

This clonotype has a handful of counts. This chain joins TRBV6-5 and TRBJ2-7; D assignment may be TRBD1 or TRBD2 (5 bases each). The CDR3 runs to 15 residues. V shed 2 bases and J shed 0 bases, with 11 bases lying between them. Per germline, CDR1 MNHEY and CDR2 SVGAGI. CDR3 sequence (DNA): TGTGCCAGCAGTTACGGGGCGGGTAGCTCCTACGAGCAGTACTTC. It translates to CASSYGAGSSYEQYF.

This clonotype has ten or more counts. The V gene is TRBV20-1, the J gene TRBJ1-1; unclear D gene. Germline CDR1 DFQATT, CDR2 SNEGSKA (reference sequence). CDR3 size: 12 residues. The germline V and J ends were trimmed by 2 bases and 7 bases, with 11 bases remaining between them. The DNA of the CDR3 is TGCAGTGCTAGACGGCAGGATTATGAAGCTTTCTTT. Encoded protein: CSARRQDYEAFF.

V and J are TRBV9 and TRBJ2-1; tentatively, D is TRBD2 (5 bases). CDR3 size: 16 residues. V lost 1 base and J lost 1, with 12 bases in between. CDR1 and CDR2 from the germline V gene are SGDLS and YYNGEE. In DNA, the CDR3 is TGTGCCAGCAGCGTACCGCCAGCGGTTTCCTACAATGAGCAGTTCTTC. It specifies CASSVPPAVSYNEQFF.

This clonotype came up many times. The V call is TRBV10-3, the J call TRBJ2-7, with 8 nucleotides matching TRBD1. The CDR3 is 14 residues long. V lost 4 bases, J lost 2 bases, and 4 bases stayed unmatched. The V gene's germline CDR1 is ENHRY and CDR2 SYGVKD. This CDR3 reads CAISGQGFTYEQYF. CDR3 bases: TGTGCCATCAGTGGACAGGGGTTCACCTACGAGCAGTACTTC.

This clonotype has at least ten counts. The CDR3 is CSASKGSSGANVLTF. The CDR3 DNA follows: TGCAGTGCTAGTAAAGGAAGCTCTGGGGCCAACGTCCTGACTTTC. This chain links TRBV20-1 with TRBJ2-6; no firm D call. Trimming removed 3 bases from V and 0 bases from J, with 9 bases in between. The CDR3 sequence is 15 residues long. Germline-derived CDR1 and CDR2 are DFQATT and SNEGSKA (reference sequence).

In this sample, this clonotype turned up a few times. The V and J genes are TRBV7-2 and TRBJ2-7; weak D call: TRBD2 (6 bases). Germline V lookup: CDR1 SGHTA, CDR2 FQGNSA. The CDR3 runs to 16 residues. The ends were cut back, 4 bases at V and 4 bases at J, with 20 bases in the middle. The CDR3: CASSSYSGGLPYEQYF. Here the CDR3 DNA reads TGTGCCAGCAGCTCCTATAGCGGAGGGCTCCCTTACGAGCAGTACTTC.

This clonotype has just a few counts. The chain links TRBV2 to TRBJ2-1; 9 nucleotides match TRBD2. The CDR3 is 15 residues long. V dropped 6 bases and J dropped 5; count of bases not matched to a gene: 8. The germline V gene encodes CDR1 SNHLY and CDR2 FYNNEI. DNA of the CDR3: TGTGCCAGCAGGAAACTAGCGGGCGTCCACAATGAGCAGTTCTTC. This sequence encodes CASRKLAGVHNEQFF.

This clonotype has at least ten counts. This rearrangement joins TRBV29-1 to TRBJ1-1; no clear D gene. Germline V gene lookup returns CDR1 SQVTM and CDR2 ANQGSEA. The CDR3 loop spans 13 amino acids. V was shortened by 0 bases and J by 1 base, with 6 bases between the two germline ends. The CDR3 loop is CSVEEGTNTEAFF. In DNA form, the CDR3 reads TGCAGCGTTGAAGAGGGCACGAACACTGAAGCTTTCTTT.